The sequence of this T cell receptor (beta chain) was determined in a study of CD8 T cells in ankylosing spondylitis. Study-level points and caveats: The study identified a TCR beta motif of several highly homologous variants that appeared characteristic of ankylosing spondylitis blood. Clones tied to disease were said to be significantly enriched in matched ankylosing spondylitis synovial fluid.

Generation of TCR beta libraries employed quantitative 5'-RACE incorporating molecular barcodes. A single record per CDR3 protein comes from TCRdb applying MiXCR to the 5' RACE reads. Here the sample spans more than 650,000 distinct CDR3 sequences, over 9.5% being singletons. This clonotype was recorded a few times. Its antigen is undetermined. Because the CDR3's place on the DNA is in doubt, the DNA is left out and the CDR3 is given as listed by TCRdb. This TCR was sampled from a male donor with ankylosing spondylitis. The sample consisted of blood, either unsorted or a sorted T cell fraction (not recorded which).

The CDR3 here is CASSSSDGTEAFF. The chain joins TRBV5-1 to TRBJ1-1. 13 amino acids form the CDR3, both terminal residues included. Per germline, CDR1 SGHRS and CDR2 YFSETQ.